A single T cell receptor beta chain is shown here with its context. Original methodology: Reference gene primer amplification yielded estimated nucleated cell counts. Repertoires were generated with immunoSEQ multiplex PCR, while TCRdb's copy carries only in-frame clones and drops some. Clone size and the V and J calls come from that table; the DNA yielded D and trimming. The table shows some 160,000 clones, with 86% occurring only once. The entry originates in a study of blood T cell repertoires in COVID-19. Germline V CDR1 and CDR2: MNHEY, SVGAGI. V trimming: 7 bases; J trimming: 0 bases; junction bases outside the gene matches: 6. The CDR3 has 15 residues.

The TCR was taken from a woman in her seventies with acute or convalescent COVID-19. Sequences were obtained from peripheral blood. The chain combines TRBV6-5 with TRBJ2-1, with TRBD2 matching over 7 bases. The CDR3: CASMASGGSYNEQFF. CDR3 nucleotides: TGTGCCAGCATGGCCTCGGGGGGCTCCTACAATGAGCAGTTCTTC.